The 4 T cell receptor beta chains listed next were all sequenced from one sample in a study of identical twins listed by TCRdb under 2016. Libraries were built with 5' RACE. The run used an Illumina HiSeq 2000. TCRdb handled the public reads itself, with Q25 trimming in fastp and clone calling in MiXCR, and kept productive beta chains. Entries that share a CDR3 protein sequence are merged under the most common genes and DNA. This sample has some 1,700,000 distinct CDR3 sequences in its table, and around 29% of those were observed once. The ten largest clones represent more than 0.25% of the sample. Sequences were obtained from cord blood. These receptors originate from a newborn girl in good health.

This clonotype has more than one count but fewer than ten. This sequence joins TRBV7-2 and TRBJ1-2; no definite D call. Germline CDR1 SGHTA, CDR2 FQGNSA. The CDR3 runs 17 residues. V was shortened by 1 base and J by 5 bases, with 20 bases between the two germline ends. The CDR3 DNA is TGTGCCAGCAGCTTAGAGGCCAGGCCCTACCCTTTTTATGGCTACACCTTC. Translating gives CASSLEARPYPFYGYTF.

V is TRBV20-1 and J is TRBJ2-5, with 7 bases lining up with TRBD1. The DNA end is a closer match to TRBJ2-7, so the J assignment may be wrong. The germline gives CDR1 DFQATT, CDR2 SNEGSKA (reference sequence). This CDR3 region has 14 residues. CDR3 amino acids: CSASGQVPPYEQYF. The DNA for the CDR3 is TGCAGTGCTAGCGGACAGGTCCCCCCCTACGAGCAGTACTTC.

The CDR3 loop is CASKPSISTDTQYF. CDR3 DNA sequence: TGTGCCAGCAAGCCCAGCATTAGCACAGATACGCAGTATTTT. V gene TRBV6-1 combines with J gene TRBJ2-3, with D uncertain. Germline CDR1 MNHNS, CDR2 SASEGT. The CDR3 loop spans 14 amino acids. V was clipped by 7 bases and J by 0 bases, with 11 bases between them.

The V gene is TRBV20-1, the J gene TRBJ2-7, with 9 bases aligning to TRBD2. V trimming: 0 bases; J trimming: 3 bases; junction bases outside the gene matches: 6. This CDR3 contains 15 residues. CDR1 and CDR2 from the germline V gene are DFQATT and SNEGSKA (reference sequence). DNA for the CDR3: TGCAGTGCTAGAGAGGTTCTAGCGGGGAGCTACGAGCAGTACTTC. Protein product: CSAREVLAGSYEQYF.